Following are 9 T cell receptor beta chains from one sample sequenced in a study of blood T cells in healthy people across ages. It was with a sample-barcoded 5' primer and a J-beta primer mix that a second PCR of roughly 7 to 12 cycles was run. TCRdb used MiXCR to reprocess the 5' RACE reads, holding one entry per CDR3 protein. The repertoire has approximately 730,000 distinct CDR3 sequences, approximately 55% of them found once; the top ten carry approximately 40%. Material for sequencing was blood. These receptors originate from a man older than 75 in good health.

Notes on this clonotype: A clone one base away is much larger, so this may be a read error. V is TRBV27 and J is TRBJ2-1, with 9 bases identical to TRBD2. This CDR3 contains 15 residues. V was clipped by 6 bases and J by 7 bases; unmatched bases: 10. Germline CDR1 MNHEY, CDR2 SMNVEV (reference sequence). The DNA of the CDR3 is TGTGCCAGCAGCGGACTAGCGAGAGGGTATAATGAGCAGTTCTTC. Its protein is CASSGLARGYNEQFF.

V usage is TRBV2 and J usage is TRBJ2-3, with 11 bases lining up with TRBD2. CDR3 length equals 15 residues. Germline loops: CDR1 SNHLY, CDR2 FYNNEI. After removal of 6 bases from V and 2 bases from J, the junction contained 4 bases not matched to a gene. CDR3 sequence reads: CASRTSGDYTDTQYF. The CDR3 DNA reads TGTGCCAGCAGGACTAGCGGGGACTACACAGATACGCAGTATTTT.

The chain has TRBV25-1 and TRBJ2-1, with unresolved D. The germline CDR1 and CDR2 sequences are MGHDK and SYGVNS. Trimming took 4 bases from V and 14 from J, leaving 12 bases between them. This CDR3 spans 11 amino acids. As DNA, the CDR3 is TGTGCCAGCAGTGCTCTACAACGGGAGTTCTTC. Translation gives CASSALQREFF.

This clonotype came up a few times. CDR3 protein: CASSFITSGRAGYAYF. The CDR3 DNA follows: TGTGCCAGCAGTTTTATTACTAGCGGGAGGGCCGGTTACGCGTATTTT. V usage is TRBV27 and J usage is TRBJ2-3; 13 positions match TRBD2. V lost 3 bases, J lost 14 bases, and 14 bases stayed unmatched. The CDR3 is made up of 16 amino acids. Germline values: CDR1 MNHEY, CDR2 SMNVEV (reference sequence).

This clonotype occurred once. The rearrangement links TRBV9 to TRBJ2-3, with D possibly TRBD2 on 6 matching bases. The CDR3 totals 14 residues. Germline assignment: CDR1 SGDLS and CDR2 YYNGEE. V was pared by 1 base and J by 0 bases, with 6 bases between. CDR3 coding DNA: TGTGCCAGCAGCGTAACTAGCAGCACAGATACGCAGTATTTT. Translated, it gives CASSVTSSTDTQYF.

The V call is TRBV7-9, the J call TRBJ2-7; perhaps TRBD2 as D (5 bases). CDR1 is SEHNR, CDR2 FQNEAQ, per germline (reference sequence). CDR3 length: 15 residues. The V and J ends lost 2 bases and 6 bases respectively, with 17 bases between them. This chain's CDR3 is CASSLMATRKGEQYF. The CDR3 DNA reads TGTGCCAGCAGCTTAATGGCCACTAGGAAGGGCGAGCAGTACTTC.

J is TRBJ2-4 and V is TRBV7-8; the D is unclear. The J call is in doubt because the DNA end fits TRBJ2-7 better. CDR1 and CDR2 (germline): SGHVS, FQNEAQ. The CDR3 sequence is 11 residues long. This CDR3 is CASSPLLEQYF. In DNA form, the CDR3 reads TGTGCCAGCAGCCCTCTGCTCGAGCAGTACTTC.

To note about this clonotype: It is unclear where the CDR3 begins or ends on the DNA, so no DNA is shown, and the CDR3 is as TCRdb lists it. This CDR3 is CASSVATGTSGSIEQYF. The J gene is TRBJ2-5, the V gene TRBV21-1; TRBD2 is the table's D call, not checked against the DNA. TRBV21-1 is a pseudogene segment. The CDR3 is 17 amino acids long, termini counted.

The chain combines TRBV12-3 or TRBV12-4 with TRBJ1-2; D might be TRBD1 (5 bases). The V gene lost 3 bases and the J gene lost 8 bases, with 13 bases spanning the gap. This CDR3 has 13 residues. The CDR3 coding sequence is TGTGCCAGCAGTTTTGGTCCGGGACGAGGCTACACCTTC. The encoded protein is CASSFGPGRGYTF.